The 21 T cell receptor beta chains below were found in one sample sequenced in a study of blood T cell repertoires in COVID-19. Some clones are missing from TCRdb's copy, which holds only in-frame ones; the method was immunoSEQ multiplex PCR. This sample has about 150,000 clones, with 70% to 90% found just once. The sample was peripheral blood. These receptors all come from a man between 60 and 75 years old with acute or convalescent COVID-19.

J is TRBJ1-2 and V is TRBV3-1 (or the pseudogene TRBV3-2); D may be TRBD1 (5 bases). Germline V lookup: CDR1 LGHDT, CDR2 YNNKEL (reference sequence). This CDR3 is built from 14 residues. V lost 0 bases and J 5 bases, leaving 10 bases between the germline ends. CDR3 DNA sequence: TGTGCCAGCAGCCAAGAGGGGGGTATTTATGGCTACACCTTC. It specifies CASSQEGGIYGYTF.

The gene calls are TRBV19 and TRBJ2-3, with D possibly matching TRBD1 (6 bases). The CDR3 is 14 residues long. CDR1 is LNHDA and CDR2 is SQIVND in the germline V gene (reference sequence). The V end was cut by 6 bases, the J end by 2 bases, with 12 bases between. For the CDR3, the DNA is TGTGCCAGTAGCCCGACAGGTCCCACAGATACGCAGTATTTT. This gives the protein CASSPTGPTDTQYF.

For the CDR3, the DNA is TGCGCCAGCAGGGTACGGGCAGGGCGCACAGATACGCAGTATTTT. Its protein product is CASRVRAGRTDTQYF. The V and J genes are TRBV5-1 and TRBJ2-3; weak D call: TRBD1 (5 bases). CDR3 length: 15 residues. The germline V and J ends were trimmed by 5 bases and 1 base, with 14 bases remaining between them. The germline CDR1 and CDR2 sequences are SGHRS and YFSETQ.

The V and J genes are TRBV6-6 and TRBJ1-2; 12 positions agree with TRBD1. The J segment lost 5 bases and the V segment lost 6 bases, leaving 7 bases of the junction unmatched. The CDR3 is 15 residues long. Germline lookup yields CDR1 MNHNY and CDR2 SVGAGI (reference sequence). CDR3 nucleotide sequence: TGTGCCAGCAGCCCGGGGGGACAGGGGGCGTATGGCTACACCTTC. Translating it yields CASSPGGQGAYGYTF.

This chain connects TRBV19 to TRBJ1-5; 9 nucleotides match TRBD1. Germline lookup yields CDR1 LNHDA and CDR2 SQIVND (reference sequence). With V trimmed by 7 bases and J by 5 bases, 6 bases remained unmatched. CDR3 length: 14 residues. The CDR3 sequence: CASKTGGSHQPQHF. The DNA for the CDR3 is TGTGCCAGTAAGACAGGGGGGTCTCATCAGCCCCAGCATTTT.

The chain has TRBV6-2 or TRBV6-3 and TRBJ1-1; D call uncertain. The length of the CDR3 is 17 residues. The germline CDR1 and CDR2 sequences are MNHEY and SVGEGT. Trimming cost V 6 bases and J 4 bases, with 24 bases left between them. The CDR3 DNA reads TGTGCCAGCAGCCTCAGTCGGGGTCTCATAGCCCTCACTGAAGCTTTCTTT. Translated: CASSLSRGLIALTEAFF.

The rearrangement links TRBV5-4 to TRBJ2-4; a weak D match, TRBD1 (6 bases). CDR3 size: 15 residues. Deletions cut 4 bases from V and 0 bases from J, with 11 bases between. Germline CDR1 reads SGHNT; CDR2 reads YYREEE (reference sequence). The CDR3 sequence: CASSPLRGAKNIQYF. The CDR3 nucleotides are TGTGCCAGCAGCCCCCTCAGGGGAGCCAAAAACATTCAGTACTTC.

The chain combines TRBV21-1 with TRBJ1-2; the table assigns TRBD1, which was not confirmed against the DNA. TRBV21-1 is a documented pseudogene. The CDR3 is 11 amino acids. The DNA for the CDR3 is TGTGCCAGCAATCGACAAGCTGGCTACACCTTC. Translated: CASNRQAGYTF.

The genes are TRBV21-1 and TRBJ2-2; the table gives TRBD2 as D, unverified against the DNA. TRBV21-1 is tagged as a pseudogene. This CDR3 is built from 18 residues. The CDR3 DNA reads TGTGCCAGCAGCAAAGCGGGACTAGCGGAACCGAACACCGGGGAGCTGTTTTTT. It encodes CASSKAGLAEPNTGELFF.

The chain is built from TRBV29-1 and TRBJ2-7; the D gene is possibly TRBD1 (6 bases). The CDR3 totals 13 residues. The germline V gene encodes CDR1 SQVTM and CDR2 ANQGSEA. Trimming took 5 bases from V and 4 from J, leaving 15 bases between them. Here the CDR3 reads CSVTGSLEYEQYF. CDR3 nucleotide sequence: TGCAGCGTTACAGGGTCGTTGGAGTACGAGCAGTACTTC.

V gene TRBV7-6 combines with J gene TRBJ1-4; 7 positions agree with TRBD1. The CDR3 contains 14 residues. Losses at the gene ends were 5 bases for V and 8 bases for J; bases not matched to a gene: 8. Germline values: CDR1 SGHVS, CDR2 FNYEAQ. This CDR3 reads CASSPHQGGEKLFF. CDR3 DNA: TGTGCCAGCAGCCCACACCAGGGGGGAGAAAAACTGTTTTTT.

The V call is TRBV5-4, the J call TRBJ2-1; D may be TRBD2 (5 bases). V was pared by 3 bases and J by 7 bases, with 14 bases between. Per germline, CDR1 SGHNT and CDR2 YYREEE (reference sequence). CDR3 length: 14 amino acids. The CDR3 loop reads CASSSLGPWNEQFF. The CDR3 DNA is TGTGCCAGCAGCTCACTAGGTCCTTGGAATGAGCAGTTCTTC.

As DNA, the CDR3 is TGTGCCAGCAGTGAAGTAGCGGTAATATCTGGAAACACCATATATTTT. This encodes CASSEVAVISGNTIYF. The V gene is TRBV6-1, the J gene TRBJ1-3; no reliable D call. The germline gives CDR1 MNHNS, CDR2 SASEGT. The CDR3 is 16 residues long. V was pared by 1 base and J by 1 base, with 11 bases between.

This clone showed up just once. This chain's CDR3 is CASTLTEQGFNSPLHF. CDR3 nucleotides: TGTGCCAGCACGCTGACCGAACAGGGTTTCAATTCACCCCTCCACTTT. This sequence joins TRBV18 and TRBJ1-6; TRBD1 might be the D (6 bases). V gave up 8 bases and J gave up 7 bases, with 21 bases separating them. The CDR3 has 16 amino acids. Germline V CDR1 and CDR2: KGHSH, LQKENI.

The chain couples TRBV7-2 to TRBJ2-3; 8 bases line up with TRBD2. V shed 1 base, J shed 8 bases, and the junction held 8 bases outside the gene matches. This CDR3 region has 15 residues. Germline V gene lookup returns CDR1 SGHTA and CDR2 FQGNSA. In DNA, the CDR3 is TGTGCCAGCAGCTTAGAGGTATTAGCGGGATTTACGCAGTATTTT. Translating gives CASSLEVLAGFTQYF.

This clone was detected once. This chain joins TRBV19 and TRBJ1-1; D is ambiguous. CDR1 is LNHDA, CDR2 SQIVND, per germline (reference sequence). This CDR3 contains 15 residues. The germline V and J ends were trimmed by 0 bases and 5 bases, with 13 bases remaining between them. CDR3 protein: CASSIDFSGRTEAFF. The CDR3 DNA reads TGTGCCAGTAGTATAGATTTTTCAGGTAGGACTGAAGCTTTCTTT.

The V and J genes are TRBV2 and TRBJ1-5; D remains unclear. Germline V gives CDR1 SNHLY, CDR2 FYNNEI. Deletions cut 8 bases from V and 0 bases from J, with 14 bases between. The CDR3 has 15 residues. CDR3 sequence reads: CASRKGGYSNQPQHF. Written as DNA, the CDR3 is TGTGCCAGCCGTAAGGGCGGGTATAGCAATCAGCCCCAGCATTTT.

This sequence joins TRBV19 and TRBJ2-7, with a tentative D call TRBD1 (7 bases). Deletions cut 5 bases from V and 4 bases from J, with 27 bases between. Per the germline V gene, CDR1 is LNHDA and CDR2 is SQIVND (reference sequence). There are 18 residues in the CDR3. CDR3 in amino acids: CASSGGRRGPFSGYEQYF. The CDR3 nucleotides read TGTGCCAGTAGTGGGGGAAGGAGGGGGCCGTTCTCCGGTTACGAGCAGTACTTC.

The chain recombines TRBV6-5 with TRBJ1-5; 12 nucleotides agree with TRBD1. Looked up from germline, CDR1 is MNHEY and CDR2 is SVGAGI. CDR3 length: 15 residues. The junction had 3 bases not matched to a gene; V was cut back by 6 bases and J by 3 bases. This CDR3 reads CASRGQGAINQPQHF. CDR3 DNA sequence: TGTGCCAGCAGGGGACAGGGGGCAATCAATCAGCCCCAGCATTTT.

This sequence joins TRBV7-2 and TRBJ2-1; 10 nucleotides agree with TRBD1. The trim removed 4 bases at V and 9 bases at J, leaving 9 bases unmatched. The CDR3 covers 15 residues. Germline V gives CDR1 SGHTA, CDR2 FQGNSA. CDR3: CASSWDRGSVGEQFF. DNA of the CDR3: TGTGCCAGCAGCTGGGACAGGGGTTCGGTAGGTGAGCAGTTCTTC.

This clone was seen once. The chain links TRBV6-6 to TRBJ2-3; possible D gene TRBD2, 6 bases. The V gene lost 6 bases and the J gene lost 4 bases, with 17 bases spanning the gap. In germline, CDR1 is MNHNY, CDR2 SVGAGI (reference sequence). This CDR3 spans 15 amino acids. CDR3 nucleotide sequence: TGTGCCAGCAGCCTGGGGAGGTCGGGGCCAGATACGCAGTATTTT. This sequence encodes CASSLGRSGPDTQYF.